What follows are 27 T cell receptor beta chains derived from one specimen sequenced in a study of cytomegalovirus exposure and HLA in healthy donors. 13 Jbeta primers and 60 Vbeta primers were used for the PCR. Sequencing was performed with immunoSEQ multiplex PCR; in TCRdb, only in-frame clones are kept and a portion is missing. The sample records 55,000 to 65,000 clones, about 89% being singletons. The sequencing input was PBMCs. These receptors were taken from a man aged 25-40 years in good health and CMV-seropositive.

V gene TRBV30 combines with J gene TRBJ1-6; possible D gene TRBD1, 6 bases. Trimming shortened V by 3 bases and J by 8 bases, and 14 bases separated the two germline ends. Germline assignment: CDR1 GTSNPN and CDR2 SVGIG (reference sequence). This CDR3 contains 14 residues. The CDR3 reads CAWSRGGTDSPLHF. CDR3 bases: TGTGCCTGGAGCCGAGGGGGTACGGATTCACCCCTCCACTTT.

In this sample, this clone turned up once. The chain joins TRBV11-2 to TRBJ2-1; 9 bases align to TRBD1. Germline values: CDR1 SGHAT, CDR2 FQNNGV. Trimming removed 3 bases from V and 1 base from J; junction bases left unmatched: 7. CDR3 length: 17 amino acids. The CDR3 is CASSFPRDRASYNEQFF. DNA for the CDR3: TGTGCCAGCAGCTTTCCAAGGGACAGGGCTTCCTACAATGAGCAGTTCTTC.

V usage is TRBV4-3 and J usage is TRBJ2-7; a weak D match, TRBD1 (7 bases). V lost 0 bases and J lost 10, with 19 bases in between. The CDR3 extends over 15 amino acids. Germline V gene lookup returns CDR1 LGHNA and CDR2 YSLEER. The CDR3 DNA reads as TGCGCCAGCAGCCAAGATACTCAGGGGGGTTGTTACCAGTACTTC. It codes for CASSQDTQGGCYQYF.

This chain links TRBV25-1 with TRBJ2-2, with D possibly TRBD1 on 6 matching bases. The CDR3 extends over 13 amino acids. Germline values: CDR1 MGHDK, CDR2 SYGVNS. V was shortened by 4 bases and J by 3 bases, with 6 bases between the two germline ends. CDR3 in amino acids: CASSGTDTGELFF. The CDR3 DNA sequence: TGTGCCAGCAGTGGGACAGACACCGGGGAGCTGTTTTTT. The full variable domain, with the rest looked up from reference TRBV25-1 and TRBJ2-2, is EADIYQTPRYLVIGTGKKITLECSQTMGHDKMYWYQQDPGMELHLIHYSYGVNSTEKGDLSSESTVSRIRTEHFPLTLESARPSHTSQYLCASSGTDTGELFFGEGSRLTVL.

The CDR3 loop is CASSARTGAGGELFF. The CDR3 DNA sequence: TGTGCCAGCAGCGCCCGGACAGGGGCAGGCGGGGAGCTGTTTTTT. The V call is TRBV5-4, the J call TRBJ2-2; 9 nucleotides agree with TRBD1. CDR1 and CDR2 from the germline V gene are SGHNT and YYREEE (reference sequence). The CDR3 is made up of 15 amino acids. The V segment lost 4 bases and the J segment 7 bases; nucleotides outside the gene matches: 8.

The CDR3 region is CASRPDSQGPQHF. In DNA form, the CDR3 reads TGTGCCAGCAGGCCGGACAGCCAGGGGCCCCAGCATTTT. V is TRBV6-1 and J is TRBJ1-5; D is possibly TRBD1 (6 bases). Trimming took 6 bases from V and 9 from J, leaving 15 bases between them. Per the germline V gene, CDR1 is MNHNS and CDR2 is SASEGT. The CDR3 extends over 13 amino acids.

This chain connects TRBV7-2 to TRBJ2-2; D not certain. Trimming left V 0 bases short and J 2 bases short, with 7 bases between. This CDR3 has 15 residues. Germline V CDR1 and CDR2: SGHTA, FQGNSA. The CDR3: CASSLAAVNTGELFF. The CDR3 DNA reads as TGTGCCAGCAGCTTAGCCGCGGTTAACACCGGGGAGCTGTTTTTT. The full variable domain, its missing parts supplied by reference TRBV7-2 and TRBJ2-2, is GAGVSQSPSNKVTEKGKDVELRCDPISGHTALYWYRQSLGQGLEFLIYFQGNSAPDKSGLPSDRFSAERTGGSVSTLTIQRTQQEDSAVYLCASSLAAVNTGELFFGEGSRLTVL.

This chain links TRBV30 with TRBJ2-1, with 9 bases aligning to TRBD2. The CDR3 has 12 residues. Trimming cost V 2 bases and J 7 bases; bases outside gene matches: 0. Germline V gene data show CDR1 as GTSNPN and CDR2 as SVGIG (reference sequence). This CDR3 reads CAWSLAGNEQFF. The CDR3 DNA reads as TGTGCCTGGAGTCTAGCGGGAAATGAGCAGTTCTTC.

The CDR3 sequence is CASSSNVLQETQYF. CDR3 nucleotides: TGTGCCAGCAGCTCCAACGTCCTACAAGAGACCCAGTACTTC. The chain combines TRBV28 with TRBJ2-5; D is undetermined. The CDR3 is 14 residues long. Trimming cost V 6 bases and J 2 bases, with 13 bases left between them. Germline V gene lookup returns CDR1 MDHEN and CDR2 SYDVKM.

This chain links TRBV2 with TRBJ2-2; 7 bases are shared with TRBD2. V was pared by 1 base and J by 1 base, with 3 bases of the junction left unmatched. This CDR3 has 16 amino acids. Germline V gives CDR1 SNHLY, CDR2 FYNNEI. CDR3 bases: TGTGCCAGCAGTGAAGGTCTAGCGGAGAACACCGGGGAGCTGTTTTTT. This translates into CASSEGLAENTGELFF. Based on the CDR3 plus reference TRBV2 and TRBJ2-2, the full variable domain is EPEVTQTPSHQVTQMGQEVILRCVPISNHLYFYWYRQILGQKVEFLVSFYNNEISEKSEIFDDQFSVERPDGSNFTLKIRSTKLEDSAMYFCASSEGLAENTGELFFGEGSRLTVL.

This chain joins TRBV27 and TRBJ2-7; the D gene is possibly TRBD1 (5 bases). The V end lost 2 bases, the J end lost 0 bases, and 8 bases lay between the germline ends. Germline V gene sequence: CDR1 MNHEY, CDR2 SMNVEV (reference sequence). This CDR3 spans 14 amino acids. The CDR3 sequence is CASSLDRFSYEQYF. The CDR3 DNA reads TGTGCCAGCAGTTTAGACAGATTCTCCTACGAGCAGTACTTC.

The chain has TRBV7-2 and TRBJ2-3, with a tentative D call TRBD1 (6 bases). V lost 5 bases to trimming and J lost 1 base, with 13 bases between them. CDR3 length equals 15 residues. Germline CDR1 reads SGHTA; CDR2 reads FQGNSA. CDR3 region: CASSPFRTGTDTQYF. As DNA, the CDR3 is TGTGCCAGCAGCCCATTCAGGACAGGCACAGATACGCAGTATTTT.

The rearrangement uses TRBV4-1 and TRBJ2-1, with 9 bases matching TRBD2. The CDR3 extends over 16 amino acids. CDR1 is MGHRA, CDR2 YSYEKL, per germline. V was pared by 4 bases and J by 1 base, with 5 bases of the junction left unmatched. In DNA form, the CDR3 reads TGCGCCAGCAGCCCGACTAGCGGCCAATCCTACAATGAGCAGTTCTTC. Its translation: CASSPTSGQSYNEQFF.

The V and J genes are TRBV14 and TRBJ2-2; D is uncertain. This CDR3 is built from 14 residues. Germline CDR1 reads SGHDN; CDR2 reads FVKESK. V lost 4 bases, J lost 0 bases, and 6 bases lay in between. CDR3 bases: TGTGCCAGCAGCCTCTCCTCGAACACCGGGGAGCTGTTTTTT. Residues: CASSLSSNTGELFF. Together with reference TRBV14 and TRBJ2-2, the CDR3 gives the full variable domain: EAGVTQFPSHSVIEKGQTVTLRCDPISGHDNLYWYRRVMGKEIKFLLHFVKESKQDESGMPNNRFLAERTGGTYSTLKVQPAELEDSGVYFCASSLSSNTGELFFGEGSRLTVL.

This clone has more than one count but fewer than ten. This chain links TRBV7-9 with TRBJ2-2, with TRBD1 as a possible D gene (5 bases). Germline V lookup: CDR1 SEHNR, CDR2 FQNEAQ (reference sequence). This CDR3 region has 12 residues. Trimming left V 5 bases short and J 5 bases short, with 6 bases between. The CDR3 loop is CASSQGTGELFF. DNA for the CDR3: TGTGCCAGCAGCCAGGGAACCGGGGAGCTGTTTTTT. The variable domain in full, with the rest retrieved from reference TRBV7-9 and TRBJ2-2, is DTGVSQNPRHKITKRGQNVTFRCDPISEHNRLYWYRQTLGQGPEFLTYFQNEAQLEKSRLLSDRFSAERPKGSFSTLEIQRTEQGDSAMYLCASSQGTGELFFGEGSRLTVL.

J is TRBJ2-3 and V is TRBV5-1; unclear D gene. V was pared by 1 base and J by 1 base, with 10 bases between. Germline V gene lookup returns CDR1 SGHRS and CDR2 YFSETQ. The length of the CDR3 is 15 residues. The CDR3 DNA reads TGCGCCAGCAGCTTGTCCGCTACAGGCACAGATACGCAGTATTTT. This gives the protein CASSLSATGTDTQYF.

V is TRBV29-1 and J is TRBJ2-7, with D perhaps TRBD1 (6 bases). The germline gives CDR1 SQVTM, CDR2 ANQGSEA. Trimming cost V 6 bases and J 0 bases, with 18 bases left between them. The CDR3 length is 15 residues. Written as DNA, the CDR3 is TGCAGCGTCGAATTCACCAGGGGCCGCTCCTACGAGCAGTACTTC. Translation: CSVEFTRGRSYEQYF.

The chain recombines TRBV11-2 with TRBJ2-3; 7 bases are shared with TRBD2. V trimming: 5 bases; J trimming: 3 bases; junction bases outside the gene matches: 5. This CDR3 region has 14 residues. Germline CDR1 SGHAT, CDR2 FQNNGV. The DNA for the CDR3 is TGTGCCAGCAGCCACCGGGACTATACAGATACGCAGTATTTT. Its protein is CASSHRDYTDTQYF.

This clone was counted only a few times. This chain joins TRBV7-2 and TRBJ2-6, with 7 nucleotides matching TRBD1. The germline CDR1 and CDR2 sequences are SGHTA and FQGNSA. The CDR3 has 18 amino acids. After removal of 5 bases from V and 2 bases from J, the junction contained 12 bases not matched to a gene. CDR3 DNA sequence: TGTGCCAGCAGCCTCCAGAGACAGGGTTTTACTGGGGCCAACGTCCTGACTTTC. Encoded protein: CASSLQRQGFTGANVLTF.

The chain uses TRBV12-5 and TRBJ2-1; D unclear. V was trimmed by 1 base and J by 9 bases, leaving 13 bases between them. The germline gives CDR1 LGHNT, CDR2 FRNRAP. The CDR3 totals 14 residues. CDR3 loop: CASGLDLANGEQFF. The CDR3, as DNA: TGTGCTAGTGGTTTGGACTTAGCTAACGGTGAGCAGTTCTTC.

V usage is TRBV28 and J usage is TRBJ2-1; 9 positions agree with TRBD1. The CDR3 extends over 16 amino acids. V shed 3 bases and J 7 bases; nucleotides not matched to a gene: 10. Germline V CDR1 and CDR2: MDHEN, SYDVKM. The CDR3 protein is CASSFSDRGKGNEQFF. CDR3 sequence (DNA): TGTGCCAGCAGTTTCTCGGACAGGGGTAAAGGGAATGAGCAGTTCTTC.

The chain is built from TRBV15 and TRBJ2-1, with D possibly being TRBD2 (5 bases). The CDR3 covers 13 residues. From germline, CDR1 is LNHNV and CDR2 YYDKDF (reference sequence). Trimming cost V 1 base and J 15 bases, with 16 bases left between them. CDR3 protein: CATSRVPDSTPFF. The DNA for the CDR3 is TGTGCCACCAGCAGAGTTCCGGACTCGACCCCGTTCTTC.

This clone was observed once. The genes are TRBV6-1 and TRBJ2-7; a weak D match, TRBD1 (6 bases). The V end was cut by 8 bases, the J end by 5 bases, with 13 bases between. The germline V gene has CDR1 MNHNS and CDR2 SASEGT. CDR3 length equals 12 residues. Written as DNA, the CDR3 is TGTGCCAGCCGGCAGGGGAGCAACGAGCAGTACTTC. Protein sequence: CASRQGSNEQYF.

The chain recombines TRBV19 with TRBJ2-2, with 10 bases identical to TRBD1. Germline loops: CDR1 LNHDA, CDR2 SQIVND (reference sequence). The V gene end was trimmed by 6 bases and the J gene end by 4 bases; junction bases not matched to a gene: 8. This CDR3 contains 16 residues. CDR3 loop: CASSLTGGVGTGELFF. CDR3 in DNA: TGTGCCAGTAGCCTGACAGGGGGCGTCGGCACCGGGGAGCTGTTTTTT.

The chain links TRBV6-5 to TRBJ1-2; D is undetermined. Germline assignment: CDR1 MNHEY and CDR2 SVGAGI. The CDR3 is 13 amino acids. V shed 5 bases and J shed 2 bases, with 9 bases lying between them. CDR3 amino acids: CASSRLLNYGYTF. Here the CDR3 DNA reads TGTGCCAGCAGTCGGCTACTAAACTATGGCTACACCTTC.

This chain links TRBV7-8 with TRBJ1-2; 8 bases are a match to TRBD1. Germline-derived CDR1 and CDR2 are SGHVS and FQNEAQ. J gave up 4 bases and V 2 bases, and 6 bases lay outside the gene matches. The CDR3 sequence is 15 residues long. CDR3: CASSLTTGVSYGYTF. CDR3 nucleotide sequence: TGTGCCAGCAGCTTAACGACAGGGGTGAGCTATGGCTACACCTTC. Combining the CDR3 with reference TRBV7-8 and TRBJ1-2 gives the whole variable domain GAGVSQSPRYKVAKRGQDVALRCDPISGHVSLFWYQQALGQGPEFLTYFQNEAQLDKSGLPSDRFFAERPEGSVSTLKIQRTQQEDSAVYLCASSLTTGVSYGYTFGSGTRLTVV.

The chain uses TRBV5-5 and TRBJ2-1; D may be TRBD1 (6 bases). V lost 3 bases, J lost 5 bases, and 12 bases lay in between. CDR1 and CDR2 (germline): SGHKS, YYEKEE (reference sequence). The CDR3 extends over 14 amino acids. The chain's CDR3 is CASSSSDRNNEQFF. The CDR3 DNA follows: TGTGCCAGCAGCTCCTCTGACAGGAACAATGAGCAGTTCTTC.